Below, 32 T cell receptor beta chains from the same sample are listed, as sequenced in a study of cytomegalovirus exposure and HLA in healthy donors. PCR involved 60 Vbeta and 13 Jbeta primers. Sequenced by immunoSEQ multiplex PCR; TCRdb stores in-frame clones only, minus some. Counted here are 95,000 to 120,000 clones, roughly 70% occurring once; the ten biggest clones make up roughly 4.2%. Sequenced: PBMCs. These receptors all stem from a woman aged 35 to 49 in good health and CMV-seropositive.

This clone was recorded a few times. This rearrangement joins TRBV5-1 to TRBJ1-1; D is undetermined. This CDR3 comprises 14 residues. V lost 0 bases, J lost 1 base, and 7 bases lay in between. Germline loops: CDR1 SGHRS, CDR2 YFSETQ. The CDR3 DNA reads TGCGCCAGCAGCTTGGGGGCAAGGAACACTGAAGCTTTCTTT. Protein: CASSLGARNTEAFF.

This sequence joins TRBV6-5 and TRBJ2-3, with D possibly being TRBD1 (5 bases). Germline V lookup: CDR1 MNHEY, CDR2 SVGAGI. Trimming pared 0 bases from V and 4 bases from J, leaving 5 bases between. This CDR3 spans 13 amino acids. The CDR3 region has the DNA TGTGCCAGCAGTTACTCCAGGGCAGATACGCAGTATTTT. Amino acids: CASSYSRADTQYF.

The rearrangement joins TRBV19 to TRBJ1-5; TRBD1 agrees at 9 bases. V lost 5 bases and J lost 3; bases outside the gene matches: 5. The CDR3 runs to 15 residues. Germline V gives CDR1 LNHDA, CDR2 SQIVND (reference sequence). CDR3 DNA sequence: TGTGCCAGTAGTCCCTGGGACAGGGACAATCAGCCCCAGCATTTT. Its protein is CASSPWDRDNQPQHF.

The genes are TRBV4-2 and TRBJ1-1, with 8 bases matching TRBD1. CDR3 length: 15 amino acids. With V trimmed by 0 bases and J by 10 bases, 10 bases remained unmatched. CDR1 is LGHNA and CDR2 is YNFKEQ in the germline V gene. CDR3 loop: CASSQDWQGADLAFF. The CDR3, as DNA: TGTGCCAGCAGCCAAGATTGGCAGGGGGCCGATCTAGCTTTCTTT.

This clone was seen only a few times. This rearrangement joins TRBV5-1 to TRBJ1-2; TRBD1 matches at 9 bases. Germline lookup yields CDR1 SGHRS and CDR2 YFSETQ. The V gene end was trimmed by 6 bases and the J gene end by 5 bases; junction bases not matched to a gene: 11. The CDR3 is 15 residues long. CDR3 residues: CASTSSTGGGYGYTF. The CDR3 region has the DNA TGCGCCAGCACTTCTTCGACAGGGGGAGGGTATGGCTACACCTTC.

V and J are TRBV5-1 and TRBJ2-2, with D tentatively TRBD2 (6 bases). The CDR3 totals 14 residues. Trimming took off 6 bases at V and 2 bases at J, with 11 bases between the two ends. Germline V gives CDR1 SGHRS, CDR2 YFSETQ. CDR3 amino acids: CASKLAINTGELFF. CDR3 in DNA: TGCGCCAGCAAACTAGCAATCAACACCGGGGAGCTGTTTTTT.

A word on this clone: One end of the junction fails to match germline, which may point to a read error. CDR3 sequence: CASSPGLSSYNEQFF. The CDR3 DNA sequence: TGTGCTAGCAGCCCTGGACTTTCCTCCTACAATGAGCAGTTCTTC. V gene TRBV7-7 combines with J gene TRBJ2-1, with a tentative D call TRBD2 (5 bases). There are 15 residues in the CDR3. CDR1 and CDR2 from the germline V gene are SSHAT and FNYEAQ (reference sequence).

The V and J genes are TRBV4-2 and TRBJ2-7; 7 nucleotides agree with TRBD2. Per germline, CDR1 LGHNA and CDR2 YNFKEQ. Unmatched junction bases numbered 6, after V lost 1 base and J lost 3 bases. The CDR3 length is 15 residues. In DNA, the CDR3 is TGTGCCAGCAGCCAAGGGGGGGGACGGGTCTACGAGCAGTACTTC. Its protein is CASSQGGGRVYEQYF.

This clone was seen only a few times. The genes are TRBV5-6 and TRBJ2-3; TRBD2 might be the D (6 bases). The CDR3 is 13 amino acids. Deletions cut 7 bases from V and 2 bases from J, with 11 bases between. The germline V gene encodes CDR1 SGHDT and CDR2 YYEEEE. In nucleotides, the CDR3 is TGTGCCAGCGGACTACCTTCCACAGATACGCAGTATTTT. The encoded protein is CASGLPSTDTQYF.

This clone was picked up a small number of times. This chain links TRBV6-1 with TRBJ1-2; D unclear. CDR3 length: 16 residues. Trimming pared 1 base from V and 4 bases from J, leaving 16 bases between. Germline V gene lookup returns CDR1 MNHNS and CDR2 SASEGT. Written as DNA, the CDR3 is TGTGCCAGCAGTGAAGGTCTCGGGTGGGGAGGCTATGGCTACACCTTC. Protein sequence: CASSEGLGWGGYGYTF.

The CDR3 region is CASGLNTGELFF. The CDR3 nucleotides read TGTGCCAGCGGACTAAACACCGGGGAGCTGTTTTTT. The rearrangement uses TRBV7-3 and TRBJ2-2, with D possibly matching TRBD2 (6 bases). Germline V lookup: CDR1 SGHTA, CDR2 FQGTGA. The V and J ends lost 8 bases and 2 bases respectively, with 6 bases between them. The CDR3 has 12 residues.

This clone was found a few times. The CDR3 DNA reads as TGCGCCAGCAGCCAAGAGGGACGGGCAGCGGGACGGGATCAGCCCCAGCATTTT. The encoded protein is CASSQEGRAAGRDQPQHF. The chain employs TRBV4-1 and TRBJ1-5, with a weak D call TRBD1 (5 bases). This CDR3 region has 18 residues. The V gene's germline CDR1 is MGHRA and CDR2 YSYEKL. Trimming took 0 bases from V and 5 from J, leaving 20 bases between them.

V and J are TRBV18 and TRBJ1-6; 7 bases are a match to TRBD1. CDR3 length: 15 amino acids. The germline gives CDR1 KGHSH, CDR2 LQKENI. V lost 8 bases, J lost 8 bases, and 12 bases stayed unmatched. The CDR3 nucleotides read TGTGCCAGCCGCGGCCAGGGGGATCGGTATTCACCCCTCCACTTT. It yields the protein CASRGQGDRYSPLHF. The whole variable domain, filled in from reference TRBV18 and TRBJ1-6, reads NAGVMQNPRHLVRRRGQEARLRCSPMKGHSHVYWYRQLPEEGLKFMVYLQKENIIDESGMPKERFSAEFPKEGPSILRIQQVVRGDSAAYFCASRGQGDRYSPLHFGNGTRLTVT.

The DNA of the CDR3 is TGCGCCAGCAGTCTTAACCATCCGGATGAAAAACTGTTTTTT. This gives the protein CASSLNHPDEKLFF. The J gene is TRBJ1-4, the V gene TRBV10-2; D not resolved. The CDR3 covers 14 residues. Per germline, CDR1 WSHSY and CDR2 SAAADI. Trimming stripped 5 bases from V and 6 bases from J, with 13 bases between.

CDR3 residues: CASSKTGTNNEQFF. The CDR3, as DNA: TGTGCCAGCAGTAAGACCGGGACAAACAATGAGCAGTTCTTC. This chain connects TRBV6-1 to TRBJ2-1, with D perhaps TRBD1 (6 bases). The germline gives CDR1 MNHNS, CDR2 SASEGT. Trimming stripped 5 bases from V and 5 bases from J, with 13 bases between. The CDR3 runs 14 residues.

This sequence joins TRBV13 and TRBJ1-1, with 9 bases aligning to TRBD1. Germline V gene lookup returns CDR1 PRHDT and CDR2 FYEKMQ (reference sequence). The CDR3 runs 14 residues. V lost 5 bases to trimming and J lost 4 bases; unmatched junction nucleotides: 5. This CDR3 reads CASSLQGAVTEAFF. The DNA for the CDR3 is TGTGCCAGCAGCCTACAGGGGGCTGTCACTGAAGCTTTCTTT.

With regard to this clone: Within the sample, other DNA sequences also encode this same CDR3. The chain combines TRBV5-1 with TRBJ2-6; the match to TRBD1 covers 7 bases. Unmatched junction bases numbered 15, after V lost 3 bases and J lost 0 bases. The CDR3 consists of 20 residues. Germline V gene sequence: CDR1 SGHRS, CDR2 YFSETQ. The CDR3 is CASSWSPTGLISSGANVLTF. As DNA, the CDR3 is TGCGCCAGCAGCTGGTCCCCGACAGGGTTGATATCCTCTGGGGCCAACGTCCTGACTTTC.

J is TRBJ2-7 and V is TRBV5-4; 8 nucleotides agree with TRBD1. Germline trimming cut 5 bases from V and 2 bases from J; bases unmatched to any gene: 6. Germline CDR1 is SGHNT and CDR2 is YYREEE (reference sequence). The CDR3 length is 14 residues. CDR3 sequence: CASSSKGQAYEQYF. CDR3 coding DNA: TGTGCCAGCAGTTCAAAGGGACAGGCCTACGAGCAGTACTTC.

The rearrangement uses TRBV5-1 and TRBJ1-6; TRBD1 matches at 7 bases. This CDR3 contains 17 residues. In germline, CDR1 is SGHRS, CDR2 YFSETQ. V was clipped by 4 bases and J by 2 bases; unmatched bases: 9. In DNA form, the CDR3 reads TGCGCCAGCAGCCACGGGACAGCCGAGACCTATAATTCACCCCTCCACTTT. It translates to CASSHGTAETYNSPLHF.

The chain carries TRBV9 and TRBJ2-7, with 7 bases that match TRBD2. The V and J ends lost 2 bases and 5 bases, in that order; junction bases with no gene match: 7. The germline V gene has CDR1 SGDLS and CDR2 YYNGEE. CDR3 length equals 14 residues. CDR3 protein: CASSVSAGVHEQYF. DNA of the CDR3: TGTGCCAGCAGCGTCTCGGCGGGAGTGCACGAGCAGTACTTC.

This sequence joins TRBV9 and TRBJ1-3; 7 bases map to TRBD1. This CDR3 spans 16 amino acids. Germline values: CDR1 SGDLS, CDR2 YYNGEE. J lost 0 bases, V lost 3 bases, and 6 bases had no gene match. The DNA of the CDR3 is TGTGCCAGCAGCGAACGGACAGGCGGCTCTGGAAACACCATATATTTT. Encoded protein: CASSERTGGSGNTIYF.

The chain has TRBV5-1 and TRBJ2-1, with D possibly being TRBD2 (5 bases). Germline V gene sequence: CDR1 SGHRS, CDR2 YFSETQ. The CDR3 length is 14 residues. The germline V and J ends were trimmed by 1 base and 10 bases, with 15 bases remaining between them. The CDR3 nucleotides read TGCGCCAGCAGCTTGCAGATGGATAGCGAAGAGCAGTTCTTC. Translating gives CASSLQMDSEEQFF.

This clone was counted a single time. The chain has TRBV11-2 and TRBJ2-5; 7 nucleotides agree with TRBD2. Per germline, CDR1 SGHAT and CDR2 FQNNGV. V shed 1 base and J 0 bases; nucleotides not matched to a gene: 2. The CDR3 loop spans 15 amino acids. DNA for the CDR3: TGTGCCAGCAGCTTAGCCGCGGGGGACCAAGAGACCCAGTACTTC. This codes for CASSLAAGDQETQYF.

This clone was seen just once. The J gene is TRBJ1-2, the V gene TRBV7-9; maybe TRBD1 (6 bases). Trimming cost V 5 bases and J 8 bases, with 12 bases left between them. Germline V CDR1 and CDR2: SEHNR, FQNEAQ (reference sequence). CDR3 size: 12 residues. CDR3 in DNA: TGTGCCAGCAGCCCGACAGGAACCGGCTACACCTTC. As protein: CASSPTGTGYTF.

The chain has TRBV5-4 and TRBJ2-1; D is unclear. V was cut by 4 bases and J by 8 bases, with 10 bases left in between. CDR1 and CDR2 (germline): SGHNT, YYREEE (reference sequence). The CDR3 sequence is 12 residues long. CDR3 region: CASSLTMDEQFF. The CDR3 bases are TGTGCCAGCAGCCTCACAATGGATGAGCAGTTCTTC.

CDR3 DNA: TGTGCCAGCAGCCTAATGAACACTGAAGCTTTCTTT. Amino acids: CASSLMNTEAFF. This rearrangement joins TRBV11-3 to TRBJ1-1, with D uncertain. The germline V gene has CDR1 SGHNT and CDR2 YENEEA. CDR3 length: 12 amino acids. The V gene lost 5 bases and the J gene lost 0 bases, with 4 bases spanning the gap.

V is TRBV2 and J is TRBJ1-1, with no clear D. The CDR3 runs to 13 residues. Germline V gives CDR1 SNHLY, CDR2 FYNNEI. Trimming removed 3 bases at V and 3 bases at J, with 8 bases between. The CDR3 DNA is TGTGCCAGCAGTGATATTCGGGACACTGAAGCTTTCTTT. Residues: CASSDIRDTEAFF.

The chain links TRBV18 to TRBJ1-1; the D is unclear. Germline CDR1 KGHSH, CDR2 LQKENI. Trimming stripped 3 bases from V and 6 bases from J, with 11 bases between. The CDR3 spans 13 residues. In DNA form, the CDR3 reads TGTGCCAGCTCACCGTGGAGAGAAGCTGAAGCTTTCTTT. It encodes CASSPWREAEAFF.

The V gene is TRBV5-1, the J gene TRBJ2-7, with 16 nucleotides matching TRBD2. There are 16 residues in the CDR3. Per germline, CDR1 SGHRS and CDR2 YFSETQ. The ends lost 4 bases at V and 4 bases at J; junction bases unmatched: 5. CDR3 coding DNA: TGCGCCAGCAGCACGGGACTAGCGGGAGGGATGTACGAGCAGTACTTC. Amino acids: CASSTGLAGGMYEQYF.

The gene calls are TRBV4-2 and TRBJ2-1; TRBD2 matches at 11 bases. The V gene's germline CDR1 is LGHNA and CDR2 YNFKEQ. CDR3 length: 16 amino acids. V lost 4 bases and J lost 5; bases outside the gene matches: 7. CDR3 loop: CASSLASGGKHNEQFF. In DNA form, the CDR3 reads TGTGCCAGCAGCCTTGCTAGCGGGGGGAAGCACAATGAGCAGTTCTTC.

This clone was observed a handful of times. The chain employs TRBV6-1 and TRBJ2-3; tentatively, D is TRBD1 (6 bases). The CDR3 sequence is 17 residues long. CDR1 MNHNS and CDR2 SASEGT come from the germline V gene. V was clipped by 1 base and J by 3 bases, with 17 bases between them. The CDR3 DNA is TGTGCCAGCAGTGAAGGGGTGGGGGCGGTGAGTACAGATACGCAGTATTTT. It specifies CASSEGVGAVSTDTQYF.

The DNA for the CDR3 is TGTGCCAGCACCGATACAGGCAATGAGCAGTTCTTC. Translated: CASTDTGNEQFF. This chain links TRBV2 with TRBJ2-1, with D tentatively TRBD1 (5 bases). With 7 bases removed from V and 6 bases from J, the gap between germline ends came to 10 bases. This CDR3 comprises 12 residues. Germline CDR1 SNHLY, CDR2 FYNNEI.